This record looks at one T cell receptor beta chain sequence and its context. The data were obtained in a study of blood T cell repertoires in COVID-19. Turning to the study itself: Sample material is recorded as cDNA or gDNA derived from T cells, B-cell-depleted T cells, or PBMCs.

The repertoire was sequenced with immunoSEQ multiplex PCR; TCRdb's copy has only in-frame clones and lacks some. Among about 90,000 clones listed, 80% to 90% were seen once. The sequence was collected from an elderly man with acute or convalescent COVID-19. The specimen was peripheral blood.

CDR3 amino acids: CASSSGAGAYEQYF. The CDR3 nucleotides are TGTGCCAGCAGCTCGGGAGCGGGGGCCTACGAGCAGTACTTC. This chain links TRBV11-3 with TRBJ2-7, with 8 bases identical to TRBD2. This CDR3 comprises 14 residues. With 4 bases clipped from V and 2 bases from J, the junction kept 4 bases outside the gene matches. In germline, CDR1 is SGHNT, CDR2 YENEEA.